This T cell receptor beta chain is from a study of cytomegalovirus exposure and HLA in healthy donors. The study's findings and limits: Versus the approximately 700-donor mean, an Asian-associated ancestry cluster reportedly showed fewer N-insertions in a later analysis. The study put 150 to 200 TCR beta chains on its list as cytomegalovirus-associated.

J was trimmed by 1 base and V by 10 bases; bases with no gene match: 4. This CDR3 spans 13 amino acids. In germline, CDR1 is WSHSY, CDR2 SAAADI. The PCR was carried out with 60 Vbeta primers and 13 Jbeta primers. Here immunoSEQ multiplex PCR was the method, and the copy in TCRdb shows in-frame clones only, minus some. The sample yields 100,000 or so clones, around 81% seen once. The table lists this clone with a few counts. Antigen: not known. The genes are TRBV10-2 and TRBJ1-1; the match to TRBD1 covers 9 bases. The sequenced material came from PBMCs. The TCR comes from a man in his forties in good health and CMV-seropositive. Written as DNA, the CDR3 is TGCGCCACCTCGGGACAGGGGAACACTGAAGCTTTCTTT. It yields the protein CATSGQGNTEAFF.